This is a list of T cell receptor beta chains from one sample in a study of vaccination effects on CD4 cells after COVID-19. Produced via immunoSEQ multiplex PCR; TCRdb's table is partial and in-frame only. This sample carries approximately 70,000 clones, 65% to 80% of them seen once, and the ten largest clones take around 3%. The antigens these receptors bind are not known. The input for sequencing was CD4+ T cells from PBMCs cultured with HCoV-NL63 spike peptides, taken before COVID-19 vaccination. The receptor source for this set is a human donor who received a COVID-19 vaccine. CDR3s include the opening cysteine and the closing phenylalanine or tryptophan. Each record gives: V gene, clone size, J gene, D gene, CDR3 DNA, CDR3 protein. A D gene is named only where the DNA matches it firmly. The listing skips clone size in some rows; elsewhere it reads once, few, many or a size class.

V gene: TRBV5-1
clone size: -
J gene: TRBJ2-2
D gene: -
CDR3 DNA: TGCGCCAGCAGCTTGGTCGGCTCAAACACCGGGGAGCTGTTTTTT
CDR3 protein: CASSLVGSNTGELFF

V gene: TRBV9
clone size: -
J gene: TRBJ2-3
D gene: TRBD2
CDR3 DNA: TGTGCCAGCAGCCCCCGGCCGGGACTAGGAGGTACAGATACGCAGTATTTT
CDR3 protein: CASSPRPGLGGTDTQYF

V gene: TRBV28
clone size: once
J gene: TRBJ2-5
D gene: -
CDR3 DNA: TGTGCCAGCAGTTGGCAGGGGCGGCGGGAGACCCAGTACTTC
CDR3 protein: CASSWQGRRETQYF

V gene: TRBV7-3
clone size: -
J gene: TRBJ2-1
D gene: -
CDR3 DNA: TGTGCCAGCAGCTTATCCAGGGTCAATGAGCAGTTCTTC
CDR3 protein: CASSLSRVNEQFF

V gene: TRBV7-2
clone size: few
J gene: TRBJ1-1
D gene: -
CDR3 DNA: TGTGCCAGCAGCTTTGATAGGGAAACTGAAGCTTTCTTT
CDR3 protein: CASSFDRETEAFF

V gene: TRBV7-2
clone size: -
J gene: TRBJ2-2
D gene: TRBD2
CDR3 DNA: TGTGCCAGCAGCCTCCAAGCGGGGGGTAACACCGGGGAGCTGTTTTTT
CDR3 protein: CASSLQAGGNTGELFF

V gene: TRBV5-1
clone size: -
J gene: TRBJ2-4
D gene: -
CDR3 DNA: TGCGCCAGCAGCTGGGTGGACAGACAAAACATTCAGTACTTC
CDR3 protein: CASSWVDRQNIQYF

V gene: TRBV24-1
clone size: -
J gene: TRBJ1-3
D gene: -
CDR3 DNA: TGTGCCACCAGTGATTTACAAGACGGAAACACCATATATTTT
CDR3 protein: CATSDLQDGNTIYF

V gene: TRBV19
clone size: few
J gene: TRBJ2-1
D gene: -
CDR3 DNA: TGTGCCAGTAGCTCCTACGTGGAGCGCTCCTACAATGAGCAGTTCTTC
CDR3 protein: CASSSYVERSYNEQFF

V gene: TRBV3-1/TRBV3-2
clone size: -
J gene: TRBJ1-3
D gene: -
CDR3 DNA: TGTGCCAGCAGCCAAGGGGTGTCTGGAAACACCATATATTTT
CDR3 protein: CASSQGVSGNTIYF

V gene: TRBV5-1
clone size: -
J gene: TRBJ2-3
D gene: TRBD2
CDR3 DNA: TGCGCCAGCAGCTTGGTTCCGGCGGGGGGGCCCGATACGCAGTATTTT
CDR3 protein: CASSLVPAGGPDTQYF

V gene: TRBV4-1
clone size: once
J gene: TRBJ1-2
D gene: -
CDR3 DNA: TGCGCCAGCAGCCAAGATCTGCGGGACTACTATGGCTACACCTTC
CDR3 protein: CASSQDLRDYYGYTF

V gene: TRBV9
clone size: -
J gene: TRBJ1-2
D gene: -
CDR3 DNA: TGTGCCAGCAGCGTAGAATCTTCCCCCCAGGGTGTATATGGCTACACCTTC
CDR3 protein: CASSVESSPQGVYGYTF

V gene: TRBV7-2
clone size: -
J gene: TRBJ1-3
D gene: -
CDR3 DNA: TGTGCCAGCAGCGTCCAGCCGCGGGTGCTCGGGCCTGGAAACACCATATATTTT
CDR3 protein: CASSVQPRVLGPGNTIYF

V gene: TRBV5-4
clone size: -
J gene: TRBJ2-2
D gene: -
CDR3 DNA: TGTGCCAGCAGCTCCCGTGGCGGGGAGCTGTTTTTT
CDR3 protein: CASSSRGGELFF

V gene: TRBV9
clone size: -
J gene: TRBJ1-4
D gene: -
CDR3 DNA: TGTGCCAGCAGCGTAGTGGACGGACCTAATGAAAAACTGTTTTTT
CDR3 protein: CASSVVDGPNEKLFF

V gene: TRBV7-9
clone size: -
J gene: TRBJ1-5
D gene: -
CDR3 DNA: TGTGCCAGCAGCTGGGGCGGGAACAATCAGCCCCAGCATTTT
CDR3 protein: CASSWGGNNQPQHF

V gene: TRBV19
clone size: -
J gene: TRBJ1-2
D gene: TRBD1
CDR3 DNA: TGTGCCAGTAGTACCCTGGACAGGGGGCTTAATGGCTACACCTTC
CDR3 protein: CASSTLDRGLNGYTF

V gene: TRBV24-1
clone size: -
J gene: TRBJ2-3
D gene: TRBD2
CDR3 DNA: TGTGCCACCAGTGATTCCCGGACTAGCGGCGTAACAGATACGCAGTATTTT
CDR3 protein: CATSDSRTSGVTDTQYF

V gene: TRBV28
clone size: -
J gene: TRBJ1-1
D gene: -
CDR3 DNA: TGTGCCAGCAGGAGACAGGTGAACACTGAAGCTTTCTTT
CDR3 protein: CASRRQVNTEAFF

V gene: TRBV9
clone size: once
J gene: TRBJ1-4
D gene: -
CDR3 DNA: TGTGCCAGCAGCGTAGGATTCGGGGCGGCTAATGAAAAACTGTTTTTT
CDR3 protein: CASSVGFGAANEKLFF

V gene: TRBV7-3
clone size: once
J gene: TRBJ2-3
D gene: TRBD1
CDR3 DNA: TGTGCCAGCAGCTTTGGGACAGGCCGCACAGATACGCAGTATTTT
CDR3 protein: CASSFGTGRTDTQYF

V gene: TRBV5-1
clone size: -
J gene: TRBJ2-5
D gene: -
CDR3 DNA: TGCGCCAGCAGCATACTAGATGGGGAGACCCAGTACTTC
CDR3 protein: CASSILDGETQYF

V gene: TRBV5-1
clone size: -
J gene: TRBJ1-2
D gene: TRBD1
CDR3 DNA: TGCGCCAGCAGCTACGAGCCAACAGGGGGTGGCTATGGCTACACCTTC
CDR3 protein: CASSYEPTGGGYGYTF